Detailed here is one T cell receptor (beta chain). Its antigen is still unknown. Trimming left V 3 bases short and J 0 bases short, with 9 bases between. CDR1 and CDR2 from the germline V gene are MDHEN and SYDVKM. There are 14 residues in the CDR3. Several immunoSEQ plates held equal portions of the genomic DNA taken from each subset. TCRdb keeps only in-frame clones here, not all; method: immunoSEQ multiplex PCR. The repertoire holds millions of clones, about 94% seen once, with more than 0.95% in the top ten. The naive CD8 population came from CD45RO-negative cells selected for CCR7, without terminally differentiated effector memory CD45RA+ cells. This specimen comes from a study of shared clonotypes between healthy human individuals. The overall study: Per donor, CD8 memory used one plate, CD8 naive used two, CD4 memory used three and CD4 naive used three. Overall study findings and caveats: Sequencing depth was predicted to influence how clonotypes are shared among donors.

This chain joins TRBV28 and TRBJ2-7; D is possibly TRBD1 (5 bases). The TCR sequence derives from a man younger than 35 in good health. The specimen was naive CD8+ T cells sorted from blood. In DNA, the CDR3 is TGTGCCAGCAGTTTGGACATATCCTCCTACGAGCAGTACTTC. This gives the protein CASSLDISSYEQYF.